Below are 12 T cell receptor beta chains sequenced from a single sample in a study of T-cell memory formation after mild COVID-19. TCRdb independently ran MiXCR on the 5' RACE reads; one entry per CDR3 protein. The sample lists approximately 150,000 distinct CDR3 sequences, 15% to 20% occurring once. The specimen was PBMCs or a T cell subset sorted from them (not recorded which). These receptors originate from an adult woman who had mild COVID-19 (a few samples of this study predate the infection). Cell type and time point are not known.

This CDR3 is CASTRGQFYGYTF. The DNA of the CDR3 is TGTGCCAGCACCAGGGGTCAGTTCTATGGCTACACCTTC. The chain has TRBV6-6 and TRBJ1-2; tentatively, D is TRBD1 (6 bases). The length of the CDR3 is 13 residues. Germline V gives CDR1 MNHNY, CDR2 SVGAGI (reference sequence). The germline V and J ends were trimmed by 7 bases and 4 bases, with 13 bases remaining between them.

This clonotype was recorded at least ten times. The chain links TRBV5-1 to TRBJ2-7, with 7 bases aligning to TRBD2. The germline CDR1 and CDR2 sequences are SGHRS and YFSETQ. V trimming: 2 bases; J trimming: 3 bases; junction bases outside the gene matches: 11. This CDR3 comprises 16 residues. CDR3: CASSFHGTTVLYEQYF. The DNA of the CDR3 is TGCGCCAGCAGCTTCCATGGGACTACCGTACTCTACGAGCAGTACTTC.

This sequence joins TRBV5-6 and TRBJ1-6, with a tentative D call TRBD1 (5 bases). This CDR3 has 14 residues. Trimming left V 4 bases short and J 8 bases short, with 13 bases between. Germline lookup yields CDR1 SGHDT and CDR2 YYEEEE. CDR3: CASSRQRLDSPLHF. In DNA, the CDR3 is TGTGCCAGCAGCCGACAGAGATTGGATTCACCCCTCCACTTT.

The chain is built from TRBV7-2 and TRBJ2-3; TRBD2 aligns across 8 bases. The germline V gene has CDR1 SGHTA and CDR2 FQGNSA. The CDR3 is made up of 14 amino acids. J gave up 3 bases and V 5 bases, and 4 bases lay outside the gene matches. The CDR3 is CASSVSGITDTQYF. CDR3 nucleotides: TGTGCCAGCAGCGTTAGCGGGATTACAGATACGCAGTATTTT. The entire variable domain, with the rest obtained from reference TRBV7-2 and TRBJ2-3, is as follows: GAGVSQSPSNKVTEKGKDVELRCDPISGHTALYWYRQSLGQGLEFLIYFQGNSAPDKSGLPSDRFSAERTGGSVSTLTIQRTQQEDSAVYLCASSVSGITDTQYFGPGTRLTVL.

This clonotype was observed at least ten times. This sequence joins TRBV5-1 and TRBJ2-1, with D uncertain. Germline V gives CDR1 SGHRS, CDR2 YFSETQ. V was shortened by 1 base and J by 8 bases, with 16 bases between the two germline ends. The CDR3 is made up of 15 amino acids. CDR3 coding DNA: TGCGCCAGCAGCTTGCAGTTGGGCAACGCGGATGAGCAGTTCTTC. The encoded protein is CASSLQLGNADEQFF. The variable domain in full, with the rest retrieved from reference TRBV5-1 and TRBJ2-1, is KAGVTQTPRYLIKTRGQQVTLSCSPISGHRSVSWYQQTPGQGLQFLFEYFSETQRNKGNFPGRFSGRQFSNSRSEMNVSTLELGDSALYLCASSLQLGNADEQFFGPGTRLTVL.

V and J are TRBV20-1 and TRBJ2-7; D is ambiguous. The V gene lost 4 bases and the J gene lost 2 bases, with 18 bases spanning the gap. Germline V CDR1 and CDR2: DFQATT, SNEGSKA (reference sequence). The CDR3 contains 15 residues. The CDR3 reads CSAIHPKSGPYEQYF. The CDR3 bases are TGCAGTGCTATTCACCCCAAGTCGGGCCCCTACGAGCAGTACTTC.

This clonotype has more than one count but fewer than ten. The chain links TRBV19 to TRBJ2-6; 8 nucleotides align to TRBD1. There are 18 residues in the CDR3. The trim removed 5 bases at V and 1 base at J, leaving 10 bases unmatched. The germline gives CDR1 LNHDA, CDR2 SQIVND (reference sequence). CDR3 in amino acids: CASSSLGTGGSGANVLTF. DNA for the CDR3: TGTGCCAGTAGTTCGCTCGGGACAGGAGGATCTGGGGCCAACGTCCTGACTTTC.

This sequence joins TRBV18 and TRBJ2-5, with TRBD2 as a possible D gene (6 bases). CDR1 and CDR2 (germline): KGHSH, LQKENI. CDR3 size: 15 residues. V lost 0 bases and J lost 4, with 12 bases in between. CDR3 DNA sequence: TGTGCCAGCTCACCACCGAGGGACTTGGGAGAGACCCAGTACTTC. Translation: CASSPPRDLGETQYF.

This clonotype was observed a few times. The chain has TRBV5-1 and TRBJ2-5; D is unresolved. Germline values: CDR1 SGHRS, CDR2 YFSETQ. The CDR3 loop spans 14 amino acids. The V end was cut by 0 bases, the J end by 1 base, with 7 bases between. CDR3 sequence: CASSLGAGQETQYF. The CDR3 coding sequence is TGCGCCAGCAGCTTGGGAGCCGGCCAAGAGACCCAGTACTTC.

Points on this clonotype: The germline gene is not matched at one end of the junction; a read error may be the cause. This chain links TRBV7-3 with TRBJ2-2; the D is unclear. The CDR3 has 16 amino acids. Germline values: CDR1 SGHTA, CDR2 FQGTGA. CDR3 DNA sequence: TGTGCCAGCAGTTTAAGACACTCGAGGAACACCGGGGAGCTGTTTTTT. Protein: CASSLRHSRNTGELFF. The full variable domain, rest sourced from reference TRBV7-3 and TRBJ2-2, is GAGVSQTPSNKVTEKGKYVELRCDPISGHTALYWYRQSLGQGPEFLIYFQGTGAADDSGLPNDRFFAVRPEGSVSTLKIQRTERGDSAVYLCASSLRHSRNTGELFFGEGSRLTVL.

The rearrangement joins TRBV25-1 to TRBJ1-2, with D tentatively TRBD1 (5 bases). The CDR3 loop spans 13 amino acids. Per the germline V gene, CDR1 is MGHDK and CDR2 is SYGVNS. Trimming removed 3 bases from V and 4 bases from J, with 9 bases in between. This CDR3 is CASSEAGIYGYTF. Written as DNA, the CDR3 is TGTGCCAGCAGTGAGGCAGGGATCTATGGCTACACCTTC.

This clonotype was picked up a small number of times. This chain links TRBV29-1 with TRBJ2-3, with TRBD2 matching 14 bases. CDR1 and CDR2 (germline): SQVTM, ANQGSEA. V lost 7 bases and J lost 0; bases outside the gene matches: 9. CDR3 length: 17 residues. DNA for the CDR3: TGCAGCGCGAGGGGACTAGCGGGAGAGGCTAGCACAGATACGCAGTATTTT. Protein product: CSARGLAGEASTDTQYF.